This T cell receptor beta chain is drawn from a study of Graves' ophthalmopathy and Graves' hyperthyroidism. This CDR3 has 15 residues. With 1 base removed from V and 4 bases from J, the gap between germline ends came to 14 bases. Germline lookup yields CDR1 MNHNS and CDR2 SASEGT. RNA transcripts yielded amplified TCR beta CDR3 regions. Amplification began with first-round RT-PCR using HTBI primers, then second-round multiplex PCR was performed. Each CDR3 protein gets one entry after TCRdb re-called the multiplex PCR reads with MiXCR. The table has about 160,000 distinct CDR3 sequences, less than 45% seen once.

The V call is TRBV6-1, the J call TRBJ2-7; D remains ambiguous. The TCR was taken from a woman between 40 and 55 years old with Graves' ophthalmopathy. Sequencing was carried out using peripheral blood. The CDR3 protein is CASSEDIGYRYEQYF. The CDR3 coding sequence is TGTGCCAGCAGTGAAGATATAGGGTATAGGTACGAGCAGTACTTC.